The sequence of this T cell receptor beta chain was determined in a study of T cells in Graves' hyperthyroidism and ophthalmopathy. Study-level information: At initial diagnosis, before any treatment had begun, peripheral blood was obtained. Study-wide results and limits: Most thyroid clonotypes expanded above 0.001 appeared in blood too.

Researchers took RNA transcripts and amplified the TCR beta CDR3 regions from them. HTBI primers were the set used in a first-round RT-PCR of the TCR CDR3. TCRdb passed the multiplex PCR reads through MiXCR, listing each CDR3 protein once. The table lists 500,000 to 650,000 distinct CDR3 sequences, about 20% of them singletons. In its sample, this clonotype was seen many times. Its antigen is not known. Ophthalmopathy patients all had a Clinical Activity Score of at least 3, a NOSPECS grade of at least 4 and disease under 3 months old. Clinicians diagnosed patients from clinical symptoms, serum thyroxine and TRAb, thyroid ultrasound and orbital computed tomography. Germline trimming cut 6 bases from V and 9 bases from J; bases unmatched to any gene: 7. CDR1 and CDR2 from the germline V gene are SNHLY and FYNNEI. This CDR3 is built from 14 residues.

This TCR was sampled from a man aged 40-55 years with Graves' ophthalmopathy. Sequenced sample: blood. The genes are TRBV2 and TRBJ2-1, with 11 bases fitting TRBD1. The CDR3 protein is CASRRDRGYREQFF. CDR3 bases: TGTGCCAGCAGGAGGGACAGGGGGTACCGTGAGCAGTTCTTC.